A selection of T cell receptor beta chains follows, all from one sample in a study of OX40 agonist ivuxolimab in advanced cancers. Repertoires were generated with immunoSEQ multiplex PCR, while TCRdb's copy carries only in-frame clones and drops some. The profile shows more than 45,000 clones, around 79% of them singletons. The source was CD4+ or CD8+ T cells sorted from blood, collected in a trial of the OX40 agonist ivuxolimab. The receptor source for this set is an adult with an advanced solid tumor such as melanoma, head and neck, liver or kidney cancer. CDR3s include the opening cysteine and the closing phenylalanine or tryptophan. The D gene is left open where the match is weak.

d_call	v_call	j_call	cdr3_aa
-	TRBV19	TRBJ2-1	CASSIPGRSEFF
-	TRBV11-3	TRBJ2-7	CASSSQESSYEQYF
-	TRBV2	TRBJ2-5	CASSGHRDEQTQYF
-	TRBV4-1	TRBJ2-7	CASSQSIRTVDYEQYF
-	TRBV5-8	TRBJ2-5	CASSLGSHQETQYF
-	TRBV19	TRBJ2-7	CASSINYEQYF
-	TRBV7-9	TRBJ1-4	CASSWAQGNEKLFF
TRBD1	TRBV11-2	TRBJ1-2	CASSPGQGVNYGYTF
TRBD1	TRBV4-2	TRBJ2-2	CASSQVWDRAGELFF
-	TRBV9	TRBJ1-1	CASSGTDSIYTEAFF
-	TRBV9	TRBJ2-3	CASSVRGSGFTDTQYF
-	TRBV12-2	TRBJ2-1	CASRLFGLAGIF
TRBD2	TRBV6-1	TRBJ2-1	CASSEPSGYNEQFF
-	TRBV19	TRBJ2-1	CASSMVGAHSNNEQFF
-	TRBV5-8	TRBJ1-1	CASSLVRVITEAFF
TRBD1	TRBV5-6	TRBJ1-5	CASSRTTGNQPQHF
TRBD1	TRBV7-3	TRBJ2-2	CASSAQGTGNTGELFF
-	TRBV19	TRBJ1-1	CASSIETGTEAFF
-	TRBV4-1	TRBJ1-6	CASSQDLFGLESYNSPLHF
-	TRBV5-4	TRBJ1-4	CASSRQLTNEKLFF
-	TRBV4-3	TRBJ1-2	CASSLQGHYGYTF
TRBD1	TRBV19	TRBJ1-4	CASNRQGDEKLFF
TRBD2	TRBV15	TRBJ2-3	CATRSLLAGLPDTQYF
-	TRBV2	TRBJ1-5	CASSQGPNQPQHF
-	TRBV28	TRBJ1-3	CASSPSWGEVTGNTIYF